This T cell receptor beta chain was retrieved from a study of shared clonotypes between healthy human individuals. In the study overall: Donor composition was a couple of women and a few men, aged 18 to 49. Points from the study as a whole: Sequencing depth was expected to affect clonotype sharing among donors. Larger richness was generally estimated for naive than memory subsets.

The CDR3 totals 15 residues. Per germline, CDR1 MNHEY and CDR2 SMNVEV (reference sequence). Trimming removed 2 bases from V and 4 bases from J; junction bases left unmatched: 5. About this clone itself: What it binds is unknown.

Sequenced by immunoSEQ multiplex PCR; TCRdb stores in-frame clones only, minus some. The sample yields some 1,900,000 clones, approximately 94% seen once. CD45RO-negative CD8 cells positively selected for CCR7 made up the naive population, which excluded terminally differentiated effector memory CD45RA+ cells. The receptor's source is a man younger than 30 in good health. Sequenced sample: naive CD8+ T cells sorted from blood. The chain carries TRBV27 and TRBJ2-7, with 10 bases aligning to TRBD2. In DNA form, the CDR3 reads TGTGCCAGCAGTTTAAAGAGCGGGGGGGCTTACGAGCAGTACTTC. It translates to CASSLKSGGAYEQYF.